This T cell receptor (beta chain) is from a study of T cell repertoires in cytomegalovirus infection (dated by TCRdb to the late 2010s). Regarding the complete study: Peptide stimulations targeted recently identified HLA-C-restricted CMV epitopes, whose presentation resists viral immunomodulation, together with well-studied HLA-B-restricted epitopes. The HLA type of each donor mattered for the analysis, because public TCR beta signatures pointed to carriage of CMV infection along with the matching HLA type.

General findings and caveats noted by the study authors: Carriers of CMV infection plus the relevant HLA type were discriminated by the cumulative frequency of public TCR beta family members in the study cohort and in an independent roughly 380-donor cohort. The ex vivo response was dominated by HLA-C-restricted CMV-specific TCR beta clonotypes, and the single most frequent clonotype in two of eight donors was supplied by these HLA-C-restricted clonotypes.

Sequencing instrument: Illumina HiSeq 1500. Using fastp at Q25 and MiXCR, TCRdb reprocessed the public reads and kept productive beta chains. Every CDR3 protein is listed once, alongside the most common genes and DNA of its rows. The sample table holds roughly 120,000 distinct CDR3 sequences, of which less than 30% were seen once. The top ten clones comprise around 80% of the sample. Reading the label with the study, this specimen's treatment or condition is: in vitro stimulation with specific CMV peptide epitopes to enrich CMV-specific T cells. With respect to this clonotype: Its antigen remains unidentified. No quality values exist for individual bases; no much larger clone is one base distant.

Inclusive of the bounding cysteine and phenylalanine, the CDR3 is 16 residues long. The retained sequence is limited to the CDR3, 48 bases, with the frame set at the first base. According to the germline V gene (reference sequence), CDR1 reads SEHNR and CDR2 reads FQNEAQ. V gives up 5 bases and J gives up 1 base, and the segment between their germline ends measures 14 bases. Source: CD8+ T cells from cultured PBMCs, taken from culture after CMV antigen stimulation. The receptor comes from a human donor in good health (CMV status not recorded). Some clones in this sample may be carry-over from other donors' samples. Here the chain combines TRBV7-9 and TRBJ1-4; no D gene call is confident. The CDR3 sequence is CASSGSEFVTNEKLFF. The DNA is as follows: TGTGCCAGCAGCGGTTCAGAGTTTGTAACTAATGAAAAACTGTTTTTT.